The T cell receptor (beta chain) under discussion was sequenced for a study of response to subunit inactivated influenza vaccine. Each CDR3 protein gets one entry after TCRdb re-called the RT-PCR reads with MiXCR. The sample shows 500,000 to 700,000 distinct CDR3 sequences, roughly a quarter of them seen only once. V lost 4 bases and J lost 3; bases outside the gene matches: 3. This CDR3 has 14 residues. Another study also made use of these data, one on T cells expressing NK-cell markers. According to that study: TCR beta cDNA was made by 5'RACE template switching with UMIs. In sorted CD3+CD56+NKG2C+, CD3+CD56+NKG2C- and CD3+CD56-NKG2C+ T cells, TCR beta repertoires were obtained.

Here the sequenced sample was CD4+ T cells sorted from PBMCs, taken about 11 days after vaccination. The source is a man in his fifties who received an inactivated influenza vaccine. The rearrangement joins TRBV12-3 or TRBV12-4 to TRBJ1-5, with TRBD1 matching over 7 bases. This CDR3 reads CASSWDSFNQPQHF. In DNA, the CDR3 is TGTGCCAGCAGTTGGGACAGTTTCAATCAGCCCCAGCATTTT.